One and the same sample provided the 25 T cell receptor beta chains below, sequenced in a study of blood T cell repertoires in COVID-19. Libraries were prepared by immunoSEQ multiplex PCR; TCRdb keeps only in-frame clonotypes and omits some of them. The table has approximately 140,000 clones, approximately 86% seen once. The specimen was peripheral blood. Source of these receptors: a woman aged 55-70 years with acute or convalescent COVID-19.

The genes are TRBV27 and TRBJ1-2, with 8 bases that match TRBD1. Unmatched junction bases numbered 1, after V lost 6 bases and J lost 4 bases. This CDR3 is 12 amino acids long. The germline gives CDR1 MNHEY, CDR2 SMNVEV (reference sequence). The CDR3 coding sequence is TGTGCCAGCAGCGACAGGGGCTATGGCTACACCTTC. This sequence encodes CASSDRGYGYTF.

The sample holds a few counts of this clone. The rearrangement uses TRBV11-2 and TRBJ1-3; D perhaps matches TRBD1 (6 bases). The CDR3 extends over 15 amino acids. V was shortened by 10 bases and J by 2 bases, with 18 bases between the two germline ends. Germline-derived CDR1 and CDR2 are SGHAT and FQNNGV. CDR3 coding DNA: TGTGCCACCGCCAGCCTTCAGGGGACTGGAAACACCATATATTTT. Amino acid sequence: CATASLQGTGNTIYF.

As concerns this clone: The junction departs from the called germline gene at one end, perhaps through a read error. The V gene is TRBV2, the J gene TRBJ1-4, with 9 bases lining up with TRBD1. Germline V gives CDR1 SNHLY, CDR2 FYNNEI. This CDR3 contains 11 residues. In DNA form, the CDR3 reads TGTGCCAGCGGAGGACAGGGGCTTAAAGTATTT. Its protein is CASGGQGLKVF.

This chain joins TRBV6-2 or TRBV6-3 and TRBJ1-2; 10 bases map to TRBD1. Germline assignment: CDR1 MNHEY and CDR2 SVGEGT. The J segment lost 4 bases and the V segment lost 0 bases, leaving 17 bases of the junction unmatched. This CDR3 spans 20 amino acids. The CDR3 DNA reads TGTGCCAGCAGTTACTCGCGAGAGGGACAGGGGTTCGTCGGTATCTATGGCTACACCTTC. As protein: CASSYSREGQGFVGIYGYTF.

The table lists this clone with a count of one. V usage is TRBV28 and J usage is TRBJ2-5; D gene ambiguous. The CDR3 loop spans 14 amino acids. Trimming removed 3 bases at V and 0 bases at J, with 8 bases between. Germline lookup yields CDR1 MDHEN and CDR2 SYDVKM. The CDR3 DNA reads as TGTGCCAGCAGTTTGAGGTTAAACCAAGAGACCCAGTACTTC. It codes for CASSLRLNQETQYF.

V is TRBV5-1 and J is TRBJ1-2; D is uncertain. This CDR3 contains 12 residues. The germline V gene has CDR1 SGHRS and CDR2 YFSETQ. V was pared by 4 bases and J by 8 bases, with 12 bases between. The CDR3 protein is CASSPDRRGYTF. CDR3 sequence (DNA): TGCGCCAGCAGCCCCGATCGTCGGGGCTACACCTTC.

The chain has TRBV5-5 and TRBJ2-3, with 9 bases fitting TRBD2. V trimming: 3 bases; J trimming: 3 bases; junction bases outside the gene matches: 5. Per germline, CDR1 SGHKS and CDR2 YYEKEE (reference sequence). The CDR3 sequence is 15 residues long. CDR3 in amino acids: CASSSLAGLTDTQYF. The CDR3 DNA reads as TGTGCCAGCAGCTCCCTAGCGGGGTTAACAGATACGCAGTATTTT.

This clone was picked up a small number of times. The gene calls are TRBV5-4 and TRBJ1-1; TRBD1 matches 12 bases. This CDR3 is built from 13 residues. Germline CDR1 and CDR2: SGHNT and YYREEE (reference sequence). J gave up 8 bases and V 3 bases, and 2 bases lay outside the gene matches. CDR3 residues: CASSWDRGPEAFF. The CDR3 nucleotides are TGTGCCAGCAGCTGGGACAGGGGGCCGGAAGCTTTCTTT.

V gene TRBV6-2 or TRBV6-3 combines with J gene TRBJ2-5; TRBD2 matches at 8 bases. The CDR3 is made up of 18 amino acids. Germline V gene data show CDR1 as MNHEY and CDR2 as SVGEGT. V trimming: 2 bases; J trimming: 0 bases; junction bases outside the gene matches: 11. In DNA, the CDR3 is TGTGCCAGCAGTTACCCCAACCCGGGACTAGGGAACCAAGAGACCCAGTACTTC. It specifies CASSYPNPGLGNQETQYF.

V and J are TRBV7-2 and TRBJ2-1; a possible D gene is TRBD1 (6 bases). The CDR3 runs 14 residues. Germline V lookup: CDR1 SGHTA, CDR2 FQGNSA. V was trimmed by 6 bases and J by 8 bases, leaving 17 bases between them. This chain's CDR3 is CASSPDRFGDEQFF. CDR3 DNA: TGTGCCAGCAGTCCGGACAGATTCGGCGATGAGCAGTTCTTC.

In nucleotides, the CDR3 is TGTGCCTGGAGTGAGACTCTACGGGACACTGAAGCTTTCTTT. This codes for CAWSETLRDTEAFF. This chain connects TRBV30 to TRBJ1-1; the D is unclear. Trimming shortened V by 1 base and J by 3 bases, and 12 bases separated the two germline ends. The germline V gene encodes CDR1 GTSNPN and CDR2 SVGIG (reference sequence). The CDR3 is 14 amino acids.

The chain joins TRBV5-1 to TRBJ2-2; D may be TRBD2 (6 bases). In germline, CDR1 is SGHRS, CDR2 YFSETQ. Trimming removed 3 bases from V and 7 bases from J, with 16 bases in between. This CDR3 comprises 15 residues. As DNA, the CDR3 is TGCGCCAGCAGCTGGGATCCGGGGGTTGGCGGGGAGCTGTTTTTT. It yields the protein CASSWDPGVGGELFF.

This chain connects TRBV13 to TRBJ2-1; D remains ambiguous. Trimming shortened V by 5 bases and J by 0 bases, and 17 bases separated the two germline ends. Germline lookup yields CDR1 PRHDT and CDR2 FYEKMQ (reference sequence). The CDR3 runs to 17 residues. The CDR3 region has the DNA TGTGCCAGCAGCCCTACCCTATTAGGCGGCTCCTACAATGAGCAGTTCTTC. Residues: CASSPTLLGGSYNEQFF. The entire variable domain, with the rest obtained from reference TRBV13 and TRBJ2-1, is as follows: AAGVIQSPRHLIKEKRETATLKCYPIPRHDTVYWYQQGPGQDPQFLISFYEKMQSDKGSIPDRFSAQQFSDYHSELNMSSLELGDSALYFCASSPTLLGGSYNEQFFGPGTRLTVL.

The chain has TRBV6-5 and TRBJ1-1, with no clear D. Trimming pared 6 bases from V and 1 base from J, leaving 15 bases between. The CDR3 runs to 15 residues. CDR1 and CDR2 from the germline V gene are MNHEY and SVGAGI. CDR3 in amino acids: CASSPGYTGNTEAFF. The CDR3 DNA is TGTGCCAGCAGCCCGGGATACACGGGGAACACTGAAGCTTTCTTT.

The chain couples TRBV5-1 to TRBJ2-2; 8 bases are a match to TRBD1. J gave up 2 bases and V 4 bases, and 4 bases lay outside the gene matches. The germline CDR1 and CDR2 sequences are SGHRS and YFSETQ. The CDR3 covers 15 residues. The CDR3 sequence: CASSPDRVNTGELFF. For the CDR3, the DNA is TGCGCCAGCAGCCCGGACAGGGTTAACACCGGGGAGCTGTTTTTT.

The V and J genes are TRBV7-9 and TRBJ1-4; TRBD1 matches 9 bases. CDR3 length: 14 amino acids. The ends lost 5 bases at V and 3 bases at J; junction bases unmatched: 1. The germline V gene encodes CDR1 SEHNR and CDR2 FQNEAQ (reference sequence). The CDR3 loop is CASSRQGANEKLFF. CDR3 DNA: TGTGCCAGCAGCCGACAGGGGGCTAATGAAAAACTGTTTTTT.

The chain uses TRBV5-1 and TRBJ2-5; D is unclear. Germline V lookup: CDR1 SGHRS, CDR2 YFSETQ. This CDR3 has 11 amino acids. Between the trimmed V and J ends, which lost 3 bases and 2 bases, there was a span of 2 bases. The CDR3 loop reads CASSSQETQYF. The CDR3, as DNA: TGCGCCAGCAGCTCTCAAGAGACCCAGTACTTC.

The chain employs TRBV4-2 and TRBJ1-3, with 7 bases aligning to TRBD1. V gave up 1 base and J gave up 0 bases; unmatched junction bases: 6. CDR1 is LGHNA, CDR2 YNFKEQ, per germline. This CDR3 is built from 17 residues. The CDR3 loop reads CASSQGDSIISGNTIYF. Written as DNA, the CDR3 is TGTGCCAGCAGCCAAGGGGACAGCATTATCTCTGGAAACACCATATATTTT.

The rearrangement joins TRBV7-2 to TRBJ1-2; TRBD1 is a possible D gene (6 bases). The CDR3 is 14 amino acids. Trimming took 5 bases from V and 2 from J, leaving 12 bases between them. CDR1 is SGHTA, CDR2 FQGNSA, per germline. CDR3: CASSPKTGNYGYTF. The CDR3 nucleotides read TGTGCCAGCAGCCCAAAGACAGGAAACTATGGCTACACCTTC.

V is TRBV6-5 and J is TRBJ2-5, with D maybe TRBD2 (6 bases). Trimming shortened V by 7 bases and J by 4 bases, and 13 bases separated the two germline ends. Germline V gene sequence: CDR1 MNHEY, CDR2 SVGAGI. The CDR3 totals 13 residues. DNA of the CDR3: TGTGCCAGCAAGGTAGGGGAGGCAGAGACCCAGTACTTC. This sequence encodes CASKVGEAETQYF.

The rearrangement uses TRBV6-6 and TRBJ1-1; possible D gene TRBD1, 6 bases. V lost 0 bases to trimming and J lost 1 base, with 12 bases between them. The germline CDR1 and CDR2 sequences are MNHNY and SVGAGI (reference sequence). There are 16 residues in the CDR3. CDR3 residues: CASSYSPGQGNTEAFF. The CDR3 DNA follows: TGTGCCAGCAGTTACTCGCCGGGACAAGGGAACACTGAAGCTTTCTTT.

The chain combines TRBV5-1 with TRBJ2-7, with 9 bases fitting TRBD1. The CDR3 sequence is 19 residues long. From germline, CDR1 is SGHRS and CDR2 YFSETQ. J was trimmed by 0 bases and V by 0 bases; bases with no gene match: 13. The CDR3 loop is CASSLGDRALILSSYEQYF. The CDR3 nucleotides are TGCGCCAGCAGCTTGGGGGACAGGGCACTTATCCTGAGCTCCTACGAGCAGTACTTC. Using reference TRBV5-1 and TRBJ2-7 for the parts outside the CDR3, the full variable domain is KAGVTQTPRYLIKTRGQQVTLSCSPISGHRSVSWYQQTPGQGLQFLFEYFSETQRNKGNFPGRFSGRQFSNSRSEMNVSTLELGDSALYLCASSLGDRALILSSYEQYFGPGTRLTVT.

DNA of the CDR3: TGTGCCAGCAGTTTAACGGGGTTCTATGGCTACACCTTC. It translates to CASSLTGFYGYTF. This chain links TRBV12-3 or TRBV12-4 with TRBJ1-2, with D unclear. The CDR3 has 13 amino acids. The V end lost 2 bases, the J end lost 4 bases, and 8 bases lay between the germline ends.

The CDR3: CASSAPLGRTEAFF. CDR3 nucleotide sequence: TGTGCCAGCAGCGCCCCACTGGGCCGGACTGAAGCTTTCTTT. The chain joins TRBV9 to TRBJ1-1; no firm D call. The CDR3 extends over 14 amino acids. V lost 3 bases and J lost 5, with 14 bases in between. The germline V gene has CDR1 SGDLS and CDR2 YYNGEE.

The gene calls are TRBV9 and TRBJ1-2; 11 bases line up with TRBD1. Per germline, CDR1 SGDLS and CDR2 YYNGEE. V shed 2 bases and J 7 bases; nucleotides not matched to a gene: 7. The CDR3 has 15 amino acids. CDR3 amino acids: CASSVDGQGAIGYTF. The CDR3 region has the DNA TGTGCCAGCAGCGTGGACGGACAGGGGGCGATTGGCTACACCTTC.